One sample yielded the 30 T cell receptor beta chains listed below, sequenced in a study of T cell responses to AZD1222 COVID-19 vaccine. TCRdb keeps only in-frame clones here, not all; method: immunoSEQ multiplex PCR. The specimen's table records under 150,000 clones. The material sequenced was peripheral blood. These receptor sequences come from an adult in good health.

The CDR3 sequence is CAISEFGTGLFYGYTF. The DNA for the CDR3 is TGTGCCATCAGTGAATTTGGGACAGGGCTCTTCTATGGCTACACCTTC. This chain connects TRBV10-3 to TRBJ1-2; 9 bases match TRBD1. Trimming removed 3 bases from V and 4 bases from J; junction bases left unmatched: 9. Looked up from germline, CDR1 is ENHRY and CDR2 is SYGVKD. The CDR3 extends over 16 amino acids.

This chain connects TRBV10-1 to TRBJ1-3, with 7 bases fitting TRBD1. Germline loops: CDR1 WNHNN, CDR2 SYGVQD (reference sequence). This CDR3 has 18 amino acids. V dropped 6 bases and J dropped 0; count of bases not matched to a gene: 14. CDR3 sequence (DNA): TGCGCCAGCAGGGACATCACCGGGACAGCGAACTCTGGAAACACCATATATTTT. This codes for CASRDITGTANSGNTIYF.

The J gene is TRBJ1-4, the V gene TRBV30; 7 bases map to TRBD1. Per germline, CDR1 GTSNPN and CDR2 SVGIG (reference sequence). The ends lost 3 bases at V and 0 bases at J; junction bases unmatched: 10. This CDR3 spans 17 amino acids. This chain's CDR3 is CAWSYGTAFATNEKLFF. CDR3 bases: TGTGCCTGGAGCTACGGGACAGCCTTTGCAACTAATGAAAAACTGTTTTTT.

J is TRBJ1-2 and V is TRBV7-9; 8 bases agree with TRBD1. The junction had 11 bases not matched to a gene; V was cut back by 5 bases and J by 6 bases. Germline CDR1 reads SEHNR; CDR2 reads FQNEAQ (reference sequence). The CDR3 loop spans 15 amino acids. CDR3 sequence: CASSEHRGNRDGYTF. The CDR3 region has the DNA TGTGCCAGCAGCGAACACAGGGGGAATAGAGATGGCTACACCTTC.

J is TRBJ1-2 and V is TRBV11-3; D unclear. The CDR3 sequence is 14 residues long. The V end lost 4 bases, the J end lost 4 bases, and 13 bases lay between the germline ends. CDR1 SGHNT and CDR2 YENEEA come from the germline V gene. CDR3 DNA: TGTGCCAGCAGCTCCCCGGATTACCGCTATGGCTACACCTTC. Translated, it gives CASSSPDYRYGYTF.

This chain joins TRBV28 and TRBJ1-2, with D possibly matching TRBD1 (6 bases). Trimming left V 5 bases short and J 4 bases short, with 20 bases between. CDR1 MDHEN and CDR2 SYDVKM come from the germline V gene. The CDR3 is 16 amino acids. This CDR3 reads CASSLAVTGRGYGYTF. In DNA form, the CDR3 reads TGTGCCAGCAGTCTCGCCGTAACAGGGAGGGGCTATGGCTACACCTTC.

The chain employs TRBV2 and TRBJ2-2; 10 nucleotides match TRBD2. This CDR3 is 16 amino acids long. From germline, CDR1 is SNHLY and CDR2 FYNNEI. J gave up 4 bases and V 7 bases, and 9 bases lay outside the gene matches. This CDR3 reads CASNPGLAALTGELFF. CDR3 DNA: TGTGCCAGCAACCCCGGACTAGCGGCCCTCACCGGGGAGCTGTTTTTT.

This chain links TRBV6-6 with TRBJ2-7; the match to TRBD1 covers 11 bases. The germline CDR1 and CDR2 sequences are MNHNY and SVGAGI (reference sequence). The CDR3 extends over 15 amino acids. The V and J ends lost 7 bases and 2 bases, in that order; junction bases with no gene match: 7. In DNA form, the CDR3 reads TGTGCCAGCAAGGGGGAGGGACAGGGGGCCTACGAGCAGTACTTC. Protein sequence: CASKGEGQGAYEQYF.

The chain has TRBV7-6 and TRBJ1-1, with 10 bases matching TRBD1. The germline V gene encodes CDR1 SGHVS and CDR2 FNYEAQ. After removal of 6 bases from V and 5 bases from J, the junction contained 9 bases not matched to a gene. The CDR3 is 15 amino acids. The CDR3 loop is CASSPSRDRGTEAFF. The CDR3 bases are TGTGCCAGCAGTCCTAGCCGGGACAGGGGTACTGAAGCTTTCTTT.

On this clone itself: The junction departs from germline at one end; a sequencing error may be responsible. This chain joins TRBV7-3 and TRBJ2-7, with D perhaps given as TRBD1 or TRBD2 (6 bases each). Germline CDR1 reads SGHTA; CDR2 reads FQGTGA. The CDR3 is made up of 15 amino acids. Here the CDR3 DNA reads TGTGCCAGCAGCTTAACAGGGGGAGAGACTCTCCGGAGGGGATTC. It codes for CASSLTGGETLRRGF.

This chain connects TRBV12-3 or TRBV12-4 to TRBJ1-1; tentative D call: TRBD1 (5 bases). Trimming took off 6 bases at V and 3 bases at J, with 5 bases between the two ends. This CDR3 is built from 11 residues. CDR3 region: CASSRDTEAFF. In DNA form, the CDR3 reads TGTGCCAGCAGCAGGGACACTGAAGCTTTCTTT.

The chain is built from TRBV5-4 and TRBJ1-2; perhaps TRBD1 as D (5 bases). Germline CDR1 and CDR2: SGHNT and YYREEE (reference sequence). Between the trimmed V and J ends, which lost 1 base and 4 bases, there was a span of 20 bases. This CDR3 is 17 amino acids long. CDR3 sequence: CASSLFRVSFLGYGYTF. The DNA of the CDR3 is TGTGCCAGCAGCTTGTTCAGGGTTAGTTTTCTTGGCTATGGCTACACCTTC. Together with reference TRBV5-4 and TRBJ1-2, the CDR3 gives the full variable domain: ETGVTQSPTHLIKTRGQQVTLRCSSQSGHNTVSWYQQALGQGPQFIFQYYREEENGRGNFPPRFSGLQFPNYSSELNVNALELDDSALYLCASSLFRVSFLGYGYTFGSGTRLTVV.

The CDR3 loop reads CASSGFGQRGGPSTDTQYF. CDR3 DNA sequence: TGTGCCAGTAGCGGATTTGGGCAGCGGGGGGGCCCTAGCACAGATACGCAGTATTTT. The gene calls are TRBV19 and TRBJ2-3; 10 bases align to TRBD2. Losses at the gene ends were 6 bases for V and 0 bases for J; bases not matched to a gene: 15. The CDR3 spans 19 residues. Germline V gene data show CDR1 as LNHDA and CDR2 as SQIVND (reference sequence).

The J gene is TRBJ1-1, the V gene TRBV7-9, with TRBD1 matching over 7 bases. CDR1 is SEHNR, CDR2 FQNEAQ, per germline (reference sequence). V was pared by 7 bases and J by 8 bases, with 16 bases of the junction left unmatched. The CDR3 runs to 15 residues. The CDR3 sequence is CASTPQGRQTYEAFF. The CDR3 DNA reads TGTGCCAGCACCCCACAGGGGCGGCAGACGTACGAAGCTTTCTTT.

V usage is TRBV3-1 (or the pseudogene TRBV3-2) and J usage is TRBJ2-7; D may correspond to TRBD1 or TRBD2 (6 bases each). The germline V and J ends were trimmed by 3 bases and 7 bases, with 13 bases remaining between them. Germline V CDR1 and CDR2: LGHDT, YNNKEL (reference sequence). The CDR3 totals 13 residues. CDR3 in amino acids: CASSHGGAGEQYF. The CDR3 coding sequence is TGTGCCAGCAGCCACGGGGGCGCGGGGGAGCAGTACTTC.

The chain uses TRBV3-1 (or the pseudogene TRBV3-2) and TRBJ1-6, with TRBD1 identical over 7 bases. The germline gives CDR1 LGHDT, CDR2 YNNKEL (reference sequence). The CDR3 length is 17 residues. V lost 3 bases, J lost 7 bases, and 12 bases stayed unmatched. The CDR3 protein is CASSHPNYRGRNSPLHF. In nucleotides, the CDR3 is TGTGCCAGCAGCCACCCCAACTACAGGGGACGGAATTCACCCCTCCACTTT.

The chain couples TRBV6-6 to TRBJ1-5; unclear D gene. CDR3 length: 13 residues. V was clipped by 2 bases and J by 7 bases, with 9 bases between them. Germline CDR1 is MNHNY and CDR2 is SVGAGI (reference sequence). The CDR3 nucleotides read TGTGCCAGCAGTTACGAGTCGCACCAGCCCCAGCATTTT. This encodes CASSYESHQPQHF.

CDR3 bases: TGTGCCAGCAGTGAAGACCGGGGGGTGGACCAAGAGACCCAGTACTTC. As protein: CASSEDRGVDQETQYF. V usage is TRBV6-1 and J usage is TRBJ2-5; 7 bases line up with TRBD2. Per germline, CDR1 MNHNS and CDR2 SASEGT. J lost 0 bases, V lost 1 base, and 5 bases had no gene match. The CDR3 is made up of 16 amino acids.

This chain connects TRBV5-1 to TRBJ1-2; TRBD1 matches 9 bases. Germline V gene lookup returns CDR1 SGHRS and CDR2 YFSETQ. This CDR3 comprises 18 residues. Trimming at V came to 4 bases and at J to 1 base, leaving 14 bases not matched to a gene. The chain's CDR3 is CASSVTGTGPSYNYGYTF. The CDR3 coding sequence is TGCGCCAGCAGCGTAACCGGGACAGGGCCCTCTTATAACTATGGCTACACCTTC.

The V call is TRBV6-5, the J call TRBJ2-3, with D possibly TRBD2 on 5 matching bases. The germline CDR1 and CDR2 sequences are MNHEY and SVGAGI. The V end lost 5 bases, the J end lost 5 bases, and 5 bases lay between the germline ends. The CDR3 consists of 11 residues. This CDR3 is CASSRGDTQYF. CDR3 DNA: TGTGCCAGCAGTCGGGGAGATACGCAGTATTTT.

This sequence joins TRBV5-4 and TRBJ2-5; unclear D gene. V gave up 2 bases and J gave up 5 bases, with 13 bases separating them. Germline V gives CDR1 SGHNT, CDR2 YYREEE (reference sequence). This CDR3 region has 14 residues. The CDR3: CASSLGQQLETQYF. The CDR3 DNA follows: TGTGCCAGCAGCTTAGGGCAGCAGTTGGAGACCCAGTACTTC.

The chain has TRBV7-9 and TRBJ1-2, with 7 bases that match TRBD1. This CDR3 is built from 15 residues. The germline V gene has CDR1 SEHNR and CDR2 FQNEAQ (reference sequence). The V and J ends lost 5 bases and 6 bases, in that order; junction bases with no gene match: 12. In DNA, the CDR3 is TGTGCCAGCAGCCAAAGGGGGCAGGGGCTGAATGGCTACACCTTC. It codes for CASSQRGQGLNGYTF.

This chain connects TRBV15 to TRBJ1-3, with D uncertain. CDR1 is LNHNV, CDR2 YYDKDF, per germline (reference sequence). CDR3 length: 20 residues. V lost 1 base and J lost 0, with 22 bases in between. The CDR3 here is CATSRAPGSSLPFSGNTIYF. CDR3 in DNA: TGTGCCACCAGCAGAGCACCCGGGTCCTCCCTGCCCTTCTCTGGAAACACCATATATTTT.

This CDR3 reads CAWTPGFHWGEETQYF. In DNA form, the CDR3 reads TGTGCCTGGACCCCAGGTTTCCACTGGGGAGAGGAGACCCAGTACTTC. The chain links TRBV30 to TRBJ2-5; D might be TRBD2 (5 bases). Trimming stripped 4 bases from V and 5 bases from J, with 23 bases between. This CDR3 spans 16 amino acids. Looked up from germline, CDR1 is GTSNPN and CDR2 is SVGIG (reference sequence).

This chain joins TRBV7-9 and TRBJ2-1, with 15 bases lining up with TRBD2. The germline CDR1 and CDR2 sequences are SEHNR and FQNEAQ (reference sequence). After removal of 3 bases from V and 6 bases from J, the junction contained 3 bases not matched to a gene. CDR3 length: 16 amino acids. CDR3 nucleotides: TGTGCCAGCAGCTTGGGACTAGCGGGGGGCCTCAATGAGCAGTTCTTC. Protein: CASSLGLAGGLNEQFF.

This chain links TRBV4-2 with TRBJ2-7; 8 nucleotides match TRBD1. The V gene's germline CDR1 is LGHNA and CDR2 YNFKEQ. The CDR3 loop spans 15 amino acids. After removal of 6 bases from V and 4 bases from J, the junction contained 11 bases not matched to a gene. The CDR3 bases are TGTGCCAGCAGGATAACAGGGGGATCATTGTACGAGCAGTACTTC. Its translation is CASRITGGSLYEQYF.

The chain recombines TRBV6-5 with TRBJ1-2, with 7 bases that match TRBD1. CDR1 and CDR2 (germline): MNHEY, SVGAGI. The length of the CDR3 is 15 residues. V shed 6 bases, J shed 2 bases, and the junction held 9 bases outside the gene matches. The CDR3 DNA reads TGTGCCAGCAGCCTAGGACAGGAGAGCAACTATGGCTACACCTTC. Protein product: CASSLGQESNYGYTF.

The V call is TRBV7-9, the J call TRBJ2-1; tentative D call: TRBD2 (7 bases). The CDR3 runs 16 residues. The germline CDR1 and CDR2 sequences are SEHNR and FQNEAQ (reference sequence). V lost 5 bases, J lost 0 bases, and 14 bases lay in between. The CDR3 is CASSLVGGGSYNEQFF. For the CDR3, the DNA is TGTGCCAGCAGCCTCGTAGGGGGGGGCTCCTACAATGAGCAGTTCTTC.

This chain links TRBV6-5 with TRBJ1-2; D is perhaps TRBD1 (6 bases). Germline lookup yields CDR1 MNHEY and CDR2 SVGAGI. The CDR3 extends over 13 amino acids. V was pared by 5 bases and J by 7 bases, with 14 bases between. The CDR3 DNA reads TGTGCCAGCAGTCCAGGACAGATTTCTGGCTACACCTTC. It translates to CASSPGQISGYTF.

The CDR3 coding sequence is TGCGCCAGCAGCCAAGAAACAGGGGCAATCTATTCGAACACCGGGGAGCTGTTTTTT. Its protein is CASSQETGAIYSNTGELFF. This sequence joins TRBV4-3 and TRBJ2-2, with 7 bases lining up with TRBD1. Germline V gene data show CDR1 as LGHNA and CDR2 as YSLEER. This CDR3 has 19 residues. The V segment lost 0 bases and the J segment 0 bases; nucleotides outside the gene matches: 10.